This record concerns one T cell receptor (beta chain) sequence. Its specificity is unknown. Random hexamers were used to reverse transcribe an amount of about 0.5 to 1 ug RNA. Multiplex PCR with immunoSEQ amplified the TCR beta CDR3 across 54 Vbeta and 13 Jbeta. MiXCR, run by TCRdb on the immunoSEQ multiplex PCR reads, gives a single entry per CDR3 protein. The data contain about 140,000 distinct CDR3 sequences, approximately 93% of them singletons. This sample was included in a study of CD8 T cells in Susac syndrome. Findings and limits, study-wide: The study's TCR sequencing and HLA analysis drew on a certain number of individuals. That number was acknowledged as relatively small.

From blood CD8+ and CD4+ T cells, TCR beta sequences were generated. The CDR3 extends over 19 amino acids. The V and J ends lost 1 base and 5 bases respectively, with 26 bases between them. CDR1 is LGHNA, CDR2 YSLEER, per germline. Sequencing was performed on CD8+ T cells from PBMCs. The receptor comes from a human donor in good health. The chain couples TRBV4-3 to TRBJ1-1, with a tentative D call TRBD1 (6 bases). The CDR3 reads CASSQGPVRGLGRNTEAFF. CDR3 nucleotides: TGCGCCAGCAGCCAAGGCCCGGTGCGGGGGCTTGGCCGAAATACTGAAGCTTTCTTT.